This TCR beta chain is from a study of PD-1 blockade in classical Hodgkin lymphoma. Clones were read by immunoSEQ multiplex PCR, and TCRdb kept only the in-frame ones, dropping some. The data contain about 20,000 clones, approximately 88% of them singletons. Trimming cost V 5 bases and J 2 bases, with 13 bases left between them. The V gene's germline CDR1 is LGHNA and CDR2 YNFKEQ. This CDR3 comprises 14 residues. Specified time point: cycle 4 day 1 (C4D1), after less than seven weeks of nivolumab. Every patient had relapsed following autologous stem cell transplantation, and cohorts differed in brentuximab vedotin exposure. Magnetic negative selection was used to purify CD8+ T cells from thawed PBMCs.

The chain joins TRBV4-2 to TRBJ2-7; maybe TRBD2 (6 bases). Specimen: CD8+ T cells from blood, collected before the fourth cycle of nivolumab. The TCR originated in a human donor with classical Hodgkin lymphoma. CDR3: CASSAGSGTYEQYF. In nucleotides, the CDR3 is TGTGCCAGCAGCGCGGGTAGCGGCACCTACGAGCAGTACTTC.